Below, 10 T cell receptor beta chains from the same sample are listed, as sequenced in a study of T-cell reconstitution after alpha-beta-depleted transplantation in children. The authors prepared the TCRbeta library with unique molecular identifiers. TCRdb re-derived calls from the PCR reads in MiXCR, one entry per CDR3 protein. The sample includes some 840,000 distinct CDR3 sequences, roughly 15% of them seen just once. The sample here was PBMCs, mostly from graft donor cells, taken 360 days after TCRalphabeta/CD19-depleted stem cell transplant. The source of these receptors is a male patient aged 10-17 years who had a stem cell transplant for acute lymphoblastic leukemia, so the T cells may come from the graft donor.

The sample holds many counts of this clonotype. This chain links TRBV7-8 with TRBJ2-2; D is possibly TRBD1 or TRBD2 (7 bases each). CDR1 is SGHVS, CDR2 FQNEAQ, per germline. There are 15 residues in the CDR3. Trimming took off 8 bases at V and 2 bases at J, with 15 bases between the two ends. The CDR3 DNA is TGTGCCAGCCCCAGGGGGGGCAGAAACACCGGGGAGCTGTTTTTT. Translated, it gives CASPRGGRNTGELFF.

The chain couples TRBV29-1 to TRBJ1-2; 7 bases map to TRBD1. The germline CDR1 and CDR2 sequences are SQVTM and ANQGSEA. The J segment lost 6 bases and the V segment lost 6 bases, leaving 7 bases of the junction unmatched. The CDR3 covers 12 residues. The CDR3 spells CSVDQGGHGYTF. The CDR3 nucleotides are TGCAGCGTCGACCAGGGGGGTCATGGCTACACCTTC.

This clonotype was counted ten times or more. This chain connects TRBV25-1 to TRBJ2-7; TRBD2 aligns across 10 bases. J lost 2 bases, V lost 3 bases, and 4 bases had no gene match. This CDR3 has 15 amino acids. CDR1 MGHDK and CDR2 SYGVNS come from the germline V gene. The CDR3, as DNA: TGTGCCAGCAGTGATCCGGGACTAGCGCCCTACGAGCAGTACTTC. Amino acid sequence: CASSDPGLAPYEQYF.

This clonotype was seen a handful of times. The chain recombines TRBV7-9 with TRBJ2-6; D is undetermined. V shed 4 bases and J shed 0 bases, with 19 bases lying between them. The CDR3 consists of 19 residues. Germline V gene sequence: CDR1 SEHNR, CDR2 FQNEAQ (reference sequence). CDR3 bases: TGTGCCAGCAGCTCTACTTTATCCACGGCCCTCTCTGGGGCCAACGTCCTGACTTTC. Amino acid sequence: CASSSTLSTALSGANVLTF.

Only a few counts were recorded for this clonotype. The chain links TRBV7-6 to TRBJ2-1, with a weak D call TRBD1 (6 bases). CDR3 length: 16 amino acids. The ends were cut back, 3 bases at V and 7 bases at J, with 19 bases in the middle. The germline V gene encodes CDR1 SGHVS and CDR2 FNYEAQ. This chain's CDR3 is CASSFRMGASVNEQFF. CDR3 DNA: TGTGCCAGCAGCTTTCGAATGGGGGCATCGGTTAATGAGCAGTTCTTC.

CDR3 region: CASSPEGLAGSYEQYF. DNA of the CDR3: TGTGCCAGCAGCCCCGAGGGTTTAGCGGGCTCCTACGAGCAGTACTTC. The chain combines TRBV7-9 with TRBJ2-7, with TRBD2 identical over 7 bases. V trimming: 5 bases; J trimming: 0 bases; junction bases outside the gene matches: 10. Germline assignment: CDR1 SEHNR and CDR2 FQNEAQ (reference sequence). The CDR3 has 16 residues. The full variable domain, completed using reference TRBV7-9 and TRBJ2-7, is DTGVSQNPRHKITKRGQNVTFRCDPISEHNRLYWYRQTLGQGPEFLTYFQNEAQLEKSRLLSDRFSAERPKGSFSTLEIQRTEQGDSAMYLCASSPEGLAGSYEQYFGPGTRLTVT.

This clonotype has more than one count but fewer than ten. The chain combines TRBV2 with TRBJ2-2, with 9 positions matching TRBD1. V trimming: 7 bases; J trimming: 3 bases; junction bases outside the gene matches: 6. The CDR3 is made up of 15 amino acids. Germline-derived CDR1 and CDR2 are SNHLY and FYNNEI. The CDR3: CASTRTGAYTGELFF. CDR3 sequence (DNA): TGTGCCAGCACCCGGACAGGGGCGTACACCGGGGAGCTGTTTTTT.

This clonotype was seen a handful of times. V is TRBV5-1 and J is TRBJ2-3; tentatively, D is TRBD2 (5 bases). The CDR3 runs 15 residues. CDR1 and CDR2 (germline): SGHRS, YFSETQ. V shed 0 bases and J shed 6 bases, with 14 bases lying between them. CDR3 nucleotide sequence: TGCGCCAGCAGCTTGGGACCCTCGAGAGGGGATACGCAGTATTTT. This encodes CASSLGPSRGDTQYF.

The DNA of the CDR3 is TGTGCCAGCAATCCGACTATCCAGCGGGTCCGAAATGAGCAGTTCTTC. Translation: CASNPTIQRVRNEQFF. The chain is built from TRBV9 and TRBJ2-1, with D perhaps matching TRBD2 (6 bases). The CDR3 sequence is 16 residues long. V dropped 6 bases and J dropped 7 bases, with 23 bases sitting between them. Germline V gene data show CDR1 as SGDLS and CDR2 as YYNGEE. The complete variable domain, with remaining parts taken from reference TRBV9 and TRBJ2-1, reads DSGVTQTPKHLITATGQRVTLRCSPRSGDLSVYWYQQSLDQGLQFLIQYYNGEERAKGNILERFSAQQFPDLHSELNLSSLELGDSALYFCASNPTIQRVRNEQFFGPGTRLTVL.

The genes are TRBV4-1 and TRBJ2-1; TRBD2 matches 11 bases. Germline V CDR1 and CDR2: MGHRA, YSYEKL. The CDR3 consists of 19 residues. The junction had 15 bases not matched to a gene; V was cut back by 0 bases and J by 8 bases. CDR3 DNA: TGCGCCAGCAGCCAAGATCCGGGGGCTAGCGGGAGGTCGCTGGATGAGCAGTTCTTC. Encoded protein: CASSQDPGASGRSLDEQFF.